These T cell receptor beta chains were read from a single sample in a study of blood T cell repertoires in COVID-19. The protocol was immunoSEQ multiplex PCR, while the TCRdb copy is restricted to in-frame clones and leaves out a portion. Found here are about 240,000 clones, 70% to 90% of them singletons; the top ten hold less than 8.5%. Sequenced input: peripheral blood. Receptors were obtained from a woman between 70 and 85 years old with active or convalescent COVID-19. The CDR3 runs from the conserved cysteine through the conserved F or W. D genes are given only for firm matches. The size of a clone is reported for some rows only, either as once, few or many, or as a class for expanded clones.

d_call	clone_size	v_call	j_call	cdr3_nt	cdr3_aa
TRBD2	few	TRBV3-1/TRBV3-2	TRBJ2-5	TGTGCCAGCAGCCAAAAGCGGGGGGTCGCCCAAGAGACCCAGTACTTC	CASSQKRGVAQETQYF
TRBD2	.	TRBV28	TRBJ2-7	TGTGCCAGCGCGAGCGGGGGGGCCTTGTCTACGTACGAGCAGTACTTC	CASASGGALSTYEQYF
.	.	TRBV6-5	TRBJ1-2	TGTGCCAGCAGTTCGACACAAGTAATTTATGGCTACACCTTC	CASSSTQVIYGYTF
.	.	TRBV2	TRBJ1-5	TGTGCCAGCACGAACTTACAGGGACGAGTTGGTCAGCCCCAGCATTTT	CASTNLQGRVGQPQHF
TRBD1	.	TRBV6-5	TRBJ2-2	TGTGCCAGCAGTTACTCAGGGGGCCGGACCGGGGAGCTGTTTTTT	CASSYSGGRTGELFF
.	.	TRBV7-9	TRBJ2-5	TGTGCCAGCAGCCGATCTACAGGGATCGGGGAGACCCAGTACTTC	CASSRSTGIGETQYF
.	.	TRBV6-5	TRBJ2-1	TGTGCCAGCAGTCTTTATGCTCGAGGCAATGAGCAGTTCTTC	CASSLYARGNEQFF
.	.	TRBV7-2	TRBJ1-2	TGTGCCAGCAGCTTATGGCGGGGTCCCTATGGCTACACCTTC	CASSLWRGPYGYTF
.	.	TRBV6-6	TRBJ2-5	TGTGCCAGCAGTTACTCGAGGGAATTGACCCAGTACTTC	CASSYSRELTQYF
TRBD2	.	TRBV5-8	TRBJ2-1	TGTGCCAGCAGCGGGGGACTAGCGGGGACATGGAATGAGCAGTTCTTC	CASSGGLAGTWNEQFF
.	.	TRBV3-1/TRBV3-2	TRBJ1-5	TGTGCCAGCAGCCAAGGGGGACACCAGCATTTT	CASSQGGHQHF
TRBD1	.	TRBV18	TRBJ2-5	TGTGCCAGCTCACCAAGGGGGCAGATCCAAGAGACCCAGTACTTC	CASSPRGQIQETQYF
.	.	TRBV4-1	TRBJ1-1	TGCGCCAGCAGCCTCGCCGAGAGAACTGAAGCTTTCTTT	CASSLAERTEAFF
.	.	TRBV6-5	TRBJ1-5	TGTGCCAGTGCGGGGCTCCCAGATCAGCCCCAGCATTTT	CASAGLPDQPQHF
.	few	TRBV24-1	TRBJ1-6	TGTGCCACCAGAGACAAAGGCTATAATTCACCCCTCCACTTT	CATRDKGYNSPLHF
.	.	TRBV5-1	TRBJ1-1	TGCGCCAGCAGCTTGGTTCTTAACACTGAAGCTTTCTTT	CASSLVLNTEAFF
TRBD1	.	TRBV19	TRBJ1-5	TGTGCCAGCGGAGACAGGGGCCGGCCCCAGCATTTT	CASGDRGRPQHF
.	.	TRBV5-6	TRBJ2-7	TGTGCCAGCAGCTTGCAACTCCCTGGGGGGGAGCAGTACTTC	CASSLQLPGGEQYF
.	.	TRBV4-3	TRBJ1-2	TGCGCCAGCAGCCAAGACTATAGGGAAAGCGGTGGCTACACCTTC	CASSQDYRESGGYTF
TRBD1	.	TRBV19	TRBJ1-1	TGTGCCAGTAGTCCTCGGACAGGGGGCGGCTACACTGAAGCTTTCTTT	CASSPRTGGGYTEAFF
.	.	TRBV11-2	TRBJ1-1	TGTGCCAGCAGCTTAACAGCCACTGAAGCTTTCTTT	CASSLTATEAFF
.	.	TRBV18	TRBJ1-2	TGTGCCAGTGTCAAAGGGGAAGAGCGTGGCTACACCTTC	CASVKGEERGYTF
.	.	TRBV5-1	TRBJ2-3	TGCGCCAGCAGCTTCCGCGGGTACACAGATACGCAGTATTTT	CASSFRGYTDTQYF
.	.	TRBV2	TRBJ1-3	TGTGCCACCAATTCTCAGGGCTCTGGAAACACCATATATTTT	CATNSQGSGNTIYF
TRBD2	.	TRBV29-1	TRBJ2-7	TGCAGCGTTGGCGGCGGGGGCTCCTACGAGCAGTACTTC	CSVGGGGSYEQYF
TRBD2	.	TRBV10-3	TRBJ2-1	TGTGCCATAGACCGACTAGCGGCCGGCAATGAGCAGTTCTTC	CAIDRLAAGNEQFF
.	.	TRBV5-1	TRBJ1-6	TGCGCCAGCAGCTTGACAGGCGTTAATTCACCCCTCCACTTT	CASSLTGVNSPLHF
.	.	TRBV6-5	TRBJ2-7	TGTGCCAGCAGTCCTTCTCTATCACTCTCCTACGAGCAGTACTTC	CASSPSLSLSYEQYF
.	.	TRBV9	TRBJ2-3	TGTGCCAGCAGCCCTCGACAGGGCACAGATACGCAGTATTTT	CASSPRQGTDTQYF
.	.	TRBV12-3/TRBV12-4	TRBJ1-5	TGTGCCAGCGGGCTACCTAATCAGCCCCAGCATTTT	CASGLPNQPQHF
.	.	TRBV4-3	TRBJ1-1	TGCGCCAGCAGCCGGTCCGAGGGCACTGAAGCTTTCTTT	CASSRSEGTEAFF
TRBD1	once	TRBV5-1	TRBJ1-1	TGCGCCAGCAGCCCAGAGTCGGGACAGGGAGCTTTCTTT	CASSPESGQGAFF
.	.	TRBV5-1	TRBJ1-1	TGCGCCAGCAGCTTGGGAGCGAACACTGAAGCTTTCTTT	CASSLGANTEAFF
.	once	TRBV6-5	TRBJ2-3	TGTGCCAGCAGTGACTCCTGGACTAGCACAGATACGCAGTATTTT	CASSDSWTSTDTQYF
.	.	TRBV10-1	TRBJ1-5	TGCGCCGGCCCACCGGACAGCGCCCAAGCTTGCAATCAGCCCCAGCATTTT	CAGPPDSAQACNQPQHF
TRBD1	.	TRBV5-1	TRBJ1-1	TGCGCCAGCAGCTTGGGTCCGGGACAGGGGATTCGGGACACTGAAGCTTTCTTT	CASSLGPGQGIRDTEAFF
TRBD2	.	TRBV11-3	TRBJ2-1	TGTGCCAGCAGCCCCGGGGGCGGGGGGTTCAATGAGCAGTTCTTC	CASSPGGGGFNEQFF
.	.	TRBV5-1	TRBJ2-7	TGCGCCAGCAGCTTAGCACTCGGCTACGAGCAGTACTTC	CASSLALGYEQYF
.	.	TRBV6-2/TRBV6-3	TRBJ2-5	TGTGCCAGCAGTCAGACAGGCCTACCCTTTTACTTC	CASSQTGLPFYF
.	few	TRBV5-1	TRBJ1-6	TGCGCCAGCAGCTTGAGTGACAGATATTCACCCCTCCACTTT	CASSLSDRYSPLHF
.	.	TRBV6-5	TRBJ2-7	TGTGCCAGCAGTTACTCTAACAGGGAGCGGTCCGAGCAGTACTTC	CASSYSNRERSEQYF
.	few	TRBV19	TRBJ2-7	TGTGCCAGTAGTAGGCAGGGTCCCTACGAGCAGTACTTC	CASSRQGPYEQYF
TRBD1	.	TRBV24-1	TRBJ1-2	TGTGCCTCCCAGGGGGAAGACGATGGCTACACCTTC	CASQGEDDGYTF
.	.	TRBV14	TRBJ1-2	TGTGCCAGCAGCCCACTAACGAATAACTATGGCTACACCTTC	CASSPLTNNYGYTF
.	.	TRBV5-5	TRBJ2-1	TGTGCCAGCAGCTTCCCGGGGGGCCTCGGGAATGAGCAGTTCTTC	CASSFPGGLGNEQFF
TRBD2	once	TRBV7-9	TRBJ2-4	TGTGCCAGCACCTTTAGCGGGGGGGCCGGCAAAAACATTCAGTACTTC	CASTFSGGAGKNIQYF
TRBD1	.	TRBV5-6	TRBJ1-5	TGTGCCAGCAGCTATACCGGACAGGTGGGCAATCAGCCCCAGCATTTT	CASSYTGQVGNQPQHF
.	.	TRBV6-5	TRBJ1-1	TGTGCCAGCAGAACCCACAGTGAAGGGAACACTGAAGCTTTCTTT	CASRTHSEGNTEAFF
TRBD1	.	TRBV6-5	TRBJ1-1	TGTGCCAGTTCGACAGGGGGGATGAACACTGAAGCTTTCTTT	CASSTGGMNTEAFF
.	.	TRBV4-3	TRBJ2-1	TGCGCCAGCAGCCAAGATAAGGCAGGCCCCCCTGGGTCGTTCTTC	CASSQDKAGPPGSFF
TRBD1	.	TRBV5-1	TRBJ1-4	TGCGCCAGCAGAGGAACAGGGGGGTATGAAAAACTGTTTTTT	CASRGTGGYEKLFF